A single sample is the source of the 25 T cell receptor beta chains below, sequenced in a study of blood T cell repertoires in COVID-19. The repertoire was sequenced with immunoSEQ multiplex PCR; TCRdb's copy has only in-frame clones and lacks some. The sample has some 390,000 clones, around 92% seen once. Material for sequencing was PBMCs or T cells enriched from blood (not recorded which). Every receptor here comes from a woman in her twenties or thirties who had recovered from COVID-19.

V is TRBV11-2 and J is TRBJ2-1; 12 bases fit TRBD2. V was clipped by 1 base and J by 6 bases; unmatched bases: 4. The CDR3 is 16 amino acids. Germline V gives CDR1 SGHAT, CDR2 FQNNGV. CDR3 in amino acids: CASSLALAGGGNEQFF. The CDR3 DNA reads as TGTGCCAGCAGCTTAGCGCTAGCGGGAGGGGGCAATGAGCAGTTCTTC.

This rearrangement joins TRBV27 to TRBJ2-3; TRBD2 matches 10 bases. Trimming at V came to 3 bases and at J to 6 bases, leaving 18 bases not matched to a gene. The CDR3 consists of 19 residues. Germline V lookup: CDR1 MNHEY, CDR2 SMNVEV (reference sequence). The CDR3 is CASSLLGAGGLPPRDTQYF. In nucleotides, the CDR3 is TGTGCCAGCAGTTTGTTGGGAGCGGGGGGGCTCCCTCCCCGGGATACGCAGTATTTT.

The chain joins TRBV28 to TRBJ1-4; unclear D gene. The CDR3 is made up of 16 amino acids. Between the trimmed V and J ends, which lost 3 bases and 1 base, there was a span of 12 bases. CDR1 is MDHEN, CDR2 SYDVKM, per germline. The CDR3, as DNA: TGTGCCAGCAGTTTCGGAGGGCAAGGAACTAATGAAAAACTGTTTTTT. As protein: CASSFGGQGTNEKLFF.

The chain is built from TRBV7-2 and TRBJ2-7, with a weak D call TRBD2 (6 bases). Trimming pared 5 bases from V and 3 bases from J, leaving 8 bases between. CDR3 length equals 12 residues. CDR1 SGHTA and CDR2 FQGNSA come from the germline V gene. Here the CDR3 reads CASSQTSYEQYF. CDR3 DNA sequence: TGTGCCAGCAGCCAGACTAGCTACGAGCAGTACTTC.

The gene calls are TRBV7-2 and TRBJ2-5; D possibly corresponds to TRBD2 (5 bases). This CDR3 is 13 amino acids long. Germline V gene sequence: CDR1 SGHTA, CDR2 FQGNSA. Trimming took off 6 bases at V and 5 bases at J, with 13 bases between the two ends. The CDR3 spells CASRLTTGETQYF. The CDR3 region has the DNA TGTGCCAGCAGACTTACCACGGGGGAGACCCAGTACTTC.

This clone was recorded a few times. This chain uses TRBV19 with TRBJ2-2, with D uncertain. Trimming stripped 3 bases from V and 1 base from J, with 6 bases between. This CDR3 has 14 amino acids. The germline CDR1 and CDR2 sequences are LNHDA and SQIVND (reference sequence). The CDR3 sequence is CASSISVNTGELFF. The CDR3 region has the DNA TGTGCCAGTAGTATTTCAGTGAACACCGGGGAGCTGTTTTTT.

This chain uses TRBV5-6 with TRBJ1-5; TRBD1 aligns across 8 bases. The germline V gene has CDR1 SGHDT and CDR2 YYEEEE. V gave up 2 bases and J gave up 6 bases; unmatched junction bases: 4. CDR3 length: 14 amino acids. The CDR3 coding sequence is TGTGCCAGCAGCTTTACAGGGGGAGGTCAGCCCCAGCATTTT. Translation gives CASSFTGGGQPQHF.

In this sample, this clone turned up once. DNA of the CDR3: TGTGCCAGCAGCCAATCCGGGAACACTGAAGCTTTCTTT. Encoded protein: CASSQSGNTEAFF. The chain combines TRBV3-1 (or the pseudogene TRBV3-2) with TRBJ1-1; D gene ambiguous. Germline V gene sequence: CDR1 LGHDT, CDR2 YNNKEL (reference sequence). This CDR3 spans 13 amino acids. V lost 2 bases and J lost 1, with 5 bases in between.

V and J are TRBV19 and TRBJ1-5; unclear D gene. V was clipped by 9 bases and J by 6 bases, with 18 bases between them. Germline V CDR1 and CDR2: LNHDA, SQIVND (reference sequence). The CDR3 has 14 amino acids. As DNA, the CDR3 is TGTGCCAGCTGTACGTCCGGCGGAGGTCAGCCCCAGCATTTT. Residues: CASCTSGGGQPQHF.

This clone showed up just once. V and J are TRBV28 and TRBJ2-2; weak D call: TRBD2 (5 bases). The CDR3 is 14 residues long. Germline lookup yields CDR1 MDHEN and CDR2 SYDVKM. The V and J ends lost 2 bases and 9 bases respectively, with 13 bases between them. The CDR3 DNA is TGTGCCAGCAGTTTAACGGGGTCTCGCCGGGAGCTGTTTTTT. Protein: CASSLTGSRRELFF.

This rearrangement joins TRBV30 to TRBJ2-7; no clear D. The CDR3 is 15 amino acids. Germline CDR1 is GTSNPN and CDR2 is SVGIG (reference sequence). V lost 0 bases, J lost 1 base, and 13 bases lay in between. CDR3 protein: CAWSVGRGWSYEQYF. CDR3 bases: TGTGCCTGGAGTGTAGGCCGAGGTTGGTCCTACGAGCAGTACTTC.

This clone was recorded many times. The chain links TRBV19 to TRBJ2-7; 12 bases align to TRBD2. CDR1 is LNHDA and CDR2 is SQIVND in the germline V gene (reference sequence). The CDR3 consists of 15 residues. V lost 2 bases, J lost 3 bases, and 2 bases stayed unmatched. The CDR3 region has the DNA TGTGCCAGTAGTATAAAGGGACTAGCGGGCTACGAGCAGTACTTC. This sequence encodes CASSIKGLAGYEQYF.

In regard to this clone: One junction end does not reproduce the germline sequence, and a read error may be involved. The chain links TRBV4-3 to TRBJ1-3; D is possibly TRBD1 (5 bases). Germline V CDR1 and CDR2: LGHNA, YSLEER. The CDR3 has 13 amino acids. The CDR3 protein is CASSQERTTKTHF. Here the CDR3 DNA reads TGCGCCAGCAGCCAAGAGCGGACAACCAAAACACATTTT.

J is TRBJ2-1 and V is TRBV7-8, with 8 nucleotides matching TRBD2. Unmatched junction bases numbered 13, after V lost 2 bases and J lost 10 bases. The CDR3 is made up of 16 amino acids. The germline CDR1 and CDR2 sequences are SGHVS and FQNEAQ. The CDR3 spells CASSLPGTRVLHEQFF. CDR3 coding DNA: TGTGCCAGCAGCTTACCCGGGACTAGGGTATTACACGAGCAGTTCTTC.

The chain carries TRBV7-2 and TRBJ1-6; D may be TRBD1 (5 bases). CDR3 length: 17 amino acids. V lost 5 bases to trimming and J lost 10 bases, with 24 bases between them. Germline V CDR1 and CDR2: SGHTA, FQGNSA. The CDR3, as DNA: TGTGCCAGCAGCCTCGTAGCATTCGGGCAGGGAGGCTCACCCCTCCACTTT. Its translation: CASSLVAFGQGGSPLHF. Together with reference TRBV7-2 and TRBJ1-6, the CDR3 gives the full variable domain: GAGVSQSPSNKVTEKGKDVELRCDPISGHTALYWYRQSLGQGLEFLIYFQGNSAPDKSGLPSDRFSAERTGGSVSTLTIQRTQQEDSAVYLCASSLVAFGQGGSPLHFGNGTRLTVT.

This chain connects TRBV3-1 (or the pseudogene TRBV3-2) to TRBJ2-3, with 16 positions matching TRBD2. The CDR3 runs 14 residues. The germline gives CDR1 LGHDT, CDR2 YNNKEL (reference sequence). V trimming: 3 bases; J trimming: 9 bases; junction bases outside the gene matches: 0. CDR3 DNA: TGTGCCAGCAGCCAGGGACTAGCGGGGGGGACGCAGTATTTT. It is translated as CASSQGLAGGTQYF.

The V call is TRBV4-1, the J call TRBJ2-3, with 8 positions matching TRBD2. Per the germline V gene, CDR1 is MGHRA and CDR2 is YSYEKL. This CDR3 is 17 amino acids long. V shed 0 bases and J 0 bases; nucleotides not matched to a gene: 5. The CDR3 bases are TGCGCCAGCAGCCAAGATTCGGGGGGGATCAGCACAGATACGCAGTATTTT. The encoded protein is CASSQDSGGISTDTQYF.

V usage is TRBV6-1 and J usage is TRBJ1-5; D is perhaps TRBD1 (6 bases). V gave up 0 bases and J gave up 7 bases, with 13 bases separating them. CDR3 length: 15 residues. The germline gives CDR1 MNHNS, CDR2 SASEGT. The CDR3 nucleotides read TGTGCCAGCAGTGAAGCTTTGGGGGGGCACCAGCCCCAGCATTTT. This codes for CASSEALGGHQPQHF.

The chain has TRBV29-1 and TRBJ1-5, with a tentative D call TRBD1 (5 bases). V was pared by 6 bases and J by 0 bases, with 12 bases between. From germline, CDR1 is SQVTM and CDR2 ANQGSEA. The CDR3 has 14 amino acids. Here the CDR3 reads CSVGHTNSNQPQHF. The CDR3 DNA reads TGCAGCGTCGGACATACGAATAGCAATCAGCCCCAGCATTTT.

The V call is TRBV5-3, the J call TRBJ1-2; 8 bases align to TRBD1. TRBV5-3 qualifies as an ORF whose function is uncertain. The J segment lost 3 bases and the V segment lost 3 bases, leaving 4 bases of the junction unmatched. The length of the CDR3 is 14 residues. CDR3 amino acids: CARSWDRHYYGYTF. CDR3 in DNA: TGTGCCAGAAGCTGGGACAGGCATTACTATGGCTACACCTTC.

The sample holds one count of this clone. The chain carries TRBV15 and TRBJ2-3, with D unclear. Germline V gene lookup returns CDR1 LNHNV and CDR2 YYDKDF (reference sequence). This CDR3 has 14 residues. V was trimmed by 3 bases and J by 1 base, leaving 8 bases between them. This CDR3 reads CATSRRSRTDTQYF. The CDR3 bases are TGTGCCACCAGCAGGCGGAGCCGCACAGATACGCAGTATTTT.

The chain employs TRBV6-5 and TRBJ1-5, with a possible D match to TRBD1 (6 bases). Germline assignment: CDR1 MNHEY and CDR2 SVGAGI. Deletions cut 6 bases from V and 1 base from J, with 13 bases between. The CDR3 runs 15 residues. CDR3 sequence: CASRRTGTSNQPQHF. CDR3 DNA: TGTGCCAGCAGAAGAACCGGGACAAGCAATCAGCCCCAGCATTTT.

V and J are TRBV7-9 and TRBJ1-2, with TRBD1 identical over 7 bases. V was pared by 5 bases and J by 4 bases, with 4 bases of the junction left unmatched. Germline V lookup: CDR1 SEHNR, CDR2 FQNEAQ (reference sequence). This CDR3 is built from 13 residues. The CDR3 loop reads CASSLGQPYGYTF. In DNA, the CDR3 is TGTGCCAGCAGCCTGGGACAGCCCTATGGCTACACCTTC.

This chain connects TRBV24-1 to TRBJ2-3; 9 positions agree with TRBD1. V trimming: 10 bases; J trimming: 3 bases; junction bases outside the gene matches: 7. The CDR3 covers 14 residues. CDR1 is KGHDR, CDR2 SFDVKD, per germline. The CDR3 DNA is TGTGCCACTCCCTTGGGGACAGGGACAGATACGCAGTATTTT. It specifies CATPLGTGTDTQYF.

This clone was counted once. The chain employs TRBV4-1 and TRBJ2-7; 7 nucleotides line up with TRBD1. Germline CDR1 MGHRA, CDR2 YSYEKL. CDR3 length: 17 residues. V trimming: 0 bases; J trimming: 4 bases; junction bases outside the gene matches: 12. This CDR3 reads CASSQDEGAAISYEQYF. Here the CDR3 DNA reads TGCGCCAGCAGCCAAGATGAGGGGGCGGCTATCTCTTACGAGCAGTACTTC.